The present entry profiles one TCR beta chain with its context. The data were taken from a study of T cell changes during pregnancy in multiple sclerosis. The CDR3 extends over 17 amino acids. Germline CDR1 and CDR2: SGHTA and FQGTGA. V dropped 1 base and J dropped 2; count of bases not matched to a gene: 4. Produced via immunoSEQ multiplex PCR; TCRdb's table is partial and in-frame only. The sample includes around 40,000 clones, approximately 90% of them seen just once. The sequences come from CD4+ T cells from peripheral blood mononuclear cells, collected in the third trimester of pregnancy. This TCR was sampled from a female donor with multiple sclerosis, enrolled in a pregnancy study. This chain uses TRBV7-3 with TRBJ2-1; TRBD2 agrees at 11 bases. CDR3 loop: CASSLSPSGRTYNEQFF. CDR3 in DNA: TGTGCCAGCAGCTTAAGTCCTAGCGGGAGGACCTACAATGAGCAGTTCTTC.